Sequencing of this TCR beta chain was carried out in a study of PD-1 blockade in classical Hodgkin lymphoma. Turning to the study itself: Intravenous delivery of nivolumab at 3 mg/kg to patients occurred every 2 weeks.

Sequenced by immunoSEQ multiplex PCR; TCRdb stores in-frame clones only, minus some. The sample carries roughly 10,000 clones, more than 75% recorded once. Of note for this clone: Its target is not known.

The sample's time point: cycle 4 day 1 (C4D1), after about 6 weeks of nivolumab. Exposure to brentuximab vedotin varied, and each patient had relapsed following autologous stem cell transplantation. Study observations and caveats: Those patients who began receiving nivolumab less than 1 year after ASCT had lower diversity, and they were excluded. What drove the repertoire differences, possibly disease activity or prior therapy, has not been defined. CD4+ TCR diversity rose significantly by C4D1, and CD8+ TCR diversity did not.

This TCR derives from a human donor with classical Hodgkin lymphoma. This material consisted of peripheral blood mononuclear cells (PBMCs), taken before the fourth cycle of nivolumab.

The CDR3 here is CASSELQGYGELFF. The CDR3 DNA follows: TGTGCCAGCAGCGAACTACAGGGTTACGGGGAGCTGTTTTTT. The rearrangement joins TRBV9 to TRBJ2-2, with D perhaps matching TRBD1 (6 bases). The CDR3 spans 14 residues. Germline-derived CDR1 and CDR2 are SGDLS and YYNGEE. The V end lost 3 bases, the J end lost 7 bases, and 13 bases lay between the germline ends.